The 21 T cell receptor beta chains in this list originate from one sample, sequenced in a study of T cells after yellow fever vaccination. MiXCR was run by TCRdb on the 5' RACE reads, yielding one entry per CDR3 protein. This table has a few hundred thousand distinct CDR3 sequences, around 12% appearing once. Source: CD4+ T cells sorted from PBMCs, taken 15 days after the yellow fever booster vaccination. All receptors derive from a young man who received the YFV17D yellow fever vaccine.

The chain links TRBV7-3 to TRBJ2-2; the match to TRBD1 covers 8 bases. Trimming removed 5 bases from V and 8 bases from J; junction bases left unmatched: 7. The CDR3 is 14 residues long. Germline V gene lookup returns CDR1 SGHTA and CDR2 FQGTGA. The CDR3 region has the DNA TGTGCCAGCAGCCGGGACAGGCTCGCAGGGGAGCTGTTTTTT. Residues: CASSRDRLAGELFF.

This clonotype was recorded a few times. V and J are TRBV29-1 and TRBJ2-2; maybe TRBD1 (5 bases). V lost 2 bases to trimming and J lost 7 bases, with 11 bases between them. In germline, CDR1 is SQVTM, CDR2 ANQGSEA. This CDR3 region has 13 residues. CDR3 nucleotides: TGCAGCGTTGAATACCAGGGAATCGGGGAGCTGTTTTTT. Residues: CSVEYQGIGELFF.

This clonotype was counted only a few times. This chain connects TRBV7-2 to TRBJ2-2; 9 bases agree with TRBD1. Germline-derived CDR1 and CDR2 are SGHTA and FQGNSA. V shed 3 bases and J 2 bases; nucleotides not matched to a gene: 4. The CDR3 covers 16 residues. The CDR3 DNA sequence: TGTGCCAGCAGCTTCCGGACAGGGGCCAACACCGGGGAGCTGTTTTTT. Its protein is CASSFRTGANTGELFF.

The gene calls are TRBV20-1 and TRBJ2-7; 10 nucleotides agree with TRBD1. The V segment lost 6 bases and the J segment 0 bases; nucleotides outside the gene matches: 5. This CDR3 comprises 14 residues. Germline CDR1 and CDR2: DFQATT and SNEGSKA (reference sequence). Here the CDR3 reads CSAQGQGTSYEQYF. CDR3 nucleotides: TGCAGTGCCCAGGGACAGGGGACCTCCTACGAGCAGTACTTC.

This clonotype was seen many times. V and J are TRBV3-1 and TRBJ2-5; TRBD2 is a possible D gene (6 bases). The CDR3 covers 16 residues. CDR1 is LGHDT and CDR2 is YNNKEL in the germline V gene (reference sequence). Trimming shortened V by 1 base and J by 1 base, and 13 bases separated the two germline ends. The CDR3 loop is CASSQGRGFGQETQYF. In DNA, the CDR3 is TGTGCCAGCAGCCAAGGGCGGGGCTTTGGCCAAGAGACCCAGTACTTC.

This clonotype came up many times. The CDR3 here is CASRPQGGPEETQYF. The CDR3 DNA reads as TGTGCCAGCAGACCCCAAGGGGGGCCGGAAGAGACCCAGTACTTC. This sequence joins TRBV6-6 and TRBJ2-5; D possibly matches TRBD1 or TRBD2 (6 bases each). Germline assignment: CDR1 MNHNY and CDR2 SVGAGI (reference sequence). Trimming left V 6 bases short and J 3 bases short, with 17 bases between. The CDR3 consists of 15 residues.

The chain has TRBV20-1 and TRBJ2-7; 7 nucleotides agree with TRBD1. The CDR3 length is 13 residues. Germline V CDR1 and CDR2: DFQATT, SNEGSKA (reference sequence). V trimming: 5 bases; J trimming: 4 bases; junction bases outside the gene matches: 8. The DNA for the CDR3 is TGCAGTGCTTTAAGGACAGGTGGTTACGAGCAGTACTTC. It encodes CSALRTGGYEQYF.

There are a few counts of this clonotype. The chain recombines TRBV6-5 with TRBJ2-7, with 9 nucleotides matching TRBD2. The CDR3 consists of 15 residues. Germline CDR1 reads MNHEY; CDR2 reads SVGAGI. V lost 5 bases and J lost 3; bases outside the gene matches: 8. CDR3 loop: CASSPRGRGGYEQYV. The CDR3 nucleotides read TGTGCCAGCAGTCCCCGGGGGCGGGGGGGCTACGAGCAGTACGTC.

This clonotype appeared many times. This chain uses TRBV28 with TRBJ2-7; no definite D call. The CDR3 length is 13 residues. Germline assignment: CDR1 MDHEN and CDR2 SYDVKM. V was cut by 3 bases and J by 3 bases, with 9 bases left in between. In DNA, the CDR3 is TGTGCCAGCAGTTTCGGCCAGGACTACGAGCAGTACGTC. Translating gives CASSFGQDYEQYV.

The chain employs TRBV7-2 and TRBJ2-3, with 8 bases identical to TRBD1. Trimming at V came to 4 bases and at J to 2 bases, leaving 2 bases not matched to a gene. Germline CDR1 reads SGHTA; CDR2 reads FQGNSA. The CDR3 consists of 14 residues. Written as DNA, the CDR3 is TGTGCCAGCAGCTGGGACAGGACCACAGATACGCAGTATTTT. Encoded protein: CASSWDRTTDTQYF. The full variable domain, with the rest looked up from reference TRBV7-2 and TRBJ2-3, is GAGVSQSPSNKVTEKGKDVELRCDPISGHTALYWYRQSLGQGLEFLIYFQGNSAPDKSGLPSDRFSAERTGGSVSTLTIQRTQQEDSAVYLCASSWDRTTDTQYFGPGTRLTVL.

This clonotype appeared many times. The genes are TRBV7-2 and TRBJ2-4; D might be TRBD1 or TRBD2, each matching 5 bases. Germline lookup yields CDR1 SGHTA and CDR2 FQGNSA. V was trimmed by 1 base and J by 6 bases, leaving 13 bases between them. The CDR3 has 15 amino acids. The CDR3 DNA sequence: TGTGCCAGCAGCTTAGGTGCAGGGAGTCTAAACATTCAGTACTTC. Residues: CASSLGAGSLNIQYF.

The sample holds a few counts of this clonotype. This sequence joins TRBV11-3 and TRBJ2-1; weak D call: TRBD1 (5 bases). Germline values: CDR1 SGHNT, CDR2 YENEEA. Trimming took off 0 bases at V and 6 bases at J, with 9 bases between the two ends. The CDR3 runs 14 residues. CDR3 bases: TGTGCCAGCAGCTTAGAGGCACAGGTCAATGAGCAGTTCTTC. Amino acids: CASSLEAQVNEQFF. Together with reference TRBV11-3 and TRBJ2-1, the CDR3 gives the full variable domain: EAGVVQSPRYKIIEKKQPVAFWCNPISGHNTLYWYLQNLGQGPELLIRYENEEAVDDSQLPKDRFSAERLKGVDSTLKIQPAELGDSAVYLCASSLEAQVNEQFFGPGTRLTVL.

This clonotype was seen only a few times. The gene calls are TRBV20-1 and TRBJ2-1; D is unresolved. V lost 0 bases and J 2 bases, leaving 11 bases between the germline ends. This CDR3 region has 15 residues. Germline CDR1 is DFQATT and CDR2 is SNEGSKA (reference sequence). The CDR3 spells CSARDRTDPYNEQFF. DNA of the CDR3: TGCAGTGCTAGAGATCGAACAGACCCCTACAATGAGCAGTTCTTC.

This clonotype occurred many times. The chain is built from TRBV27 and TRBJ2-1; D is unclear. This CDR3 has 12 residues. In germline, CDR1 is MNHEY, CDR2 SMNVEV (reference sequence). Trimming took 5 bases from V and 7 from J, leaving 9 bases between them. Here the CDR3 reads CASSPGWNEQFF. In DNA form, the CDR3 reads TGTGCCAGCAGTCCTGGTTGGAATGAGCAGTTCTTC.

This rearrangement joins TRBV24-1 to TRBJ2-5, with 8 nucleotides matching TRBD1. The germline V gene has CDR1 KGHDR and CDR2 SFDVKD. The ends lost 4 bases at V and 1 base at J; junction bases unmatched: 7. The CDR3 is made up of 16 amino acids. CDR3: CATSETGQATQETQYF. As DNA, the CDR3 is TGTGCCACCAGTGAAACGGGACAGGCGACCCAAGAGACCCAGTACTTC.

This clonotype has a count of ten or more. This chain joins TRBV6-2 or TRBV6-3 and TRBJ2-7; D is possibly TRBD1 (5 bases). The CDR3 is made up of 13 amino acids. Trimming removed 5 bases from V and 0 bases from J, with 8 bases in between. Germline V gene data show CDR1 as MNHEY and CDR2 as SVGEGT. The CDR3 loop is CASSNRISYEQYV. The CDR3 DNA follows: TGTGCCAGCAGTAACAGGATCTCCTACGAGCAGTACGTC.

This clonotype has just a few counts. The rearrangement links TRBV5-4 to TRBJ2-3; no clear D gene. This CDR3 spans 14 amino acids. V dropped 4 bases and J dropped 2 bases, with 11 bases sitting between them. Germline lookup yields CDR1 SGHNT and CDR2 YYREEE (reference sequence). The CDR3 sequence: CASSRTFYTDTQYF. The CDR3 region has the DNA TGTGCCAGCAGCCGGACGTTTTACACAGATACGCAGTATTTT.

This clonotype was picked up many times. The chain has TRBV29-1 and TRBJ2-7; tentatively, D is TRBD1 (6 bases). Germline V gene lookup returns CDR1 SQVTM and CDR2 ANQGSEA. CDR3 length: 13 residues. The CDR3 loop is CRLDRFYPLEQYV. CDR3 nucleotides: TGCAGGTTAGACAGGTTCTACCCCCTCGAGCAGTACGTC.

This rearrangement joins TRBV7-8 to TRBJ2-3, with TRBD1 matching 9 bases. V shed 9 bases and J 6 bases; nucleotides not matched to a gene: 7. The CDR3 consists of 13 residues. The V gene's germline CDR1 is SGHVS and CDR2 FQNEAQ. The DNA for the CDR3 is TGTGCCAGGTTACAGGGGGCTAATGATACGCAGTATTTT. Encoded protein: CARLQGANDTQYF.

The gene calls are TRBV5-1 and TRBJ2-7, with D possibly matching TRBD1 (6 bases). Between the trimmed V and J ends, which lost 4 bases and 5 bases, there was a span of 19 bases. The germline V gene encodes CDR1 SGHRS and CDR2 YFSETQ. This CDR3 contains 15 residues. CDR3 nucleotide sequence: TGCGCCAGCAGCCGGTCCGGGGACATAAGTGACGAGCAGTACTTC. Protein sequence: CASSRSGDISDEQYF.

This clonotype turned up a few times. In DNA form, the CDR3 reads TGTGCCAGTAGTATTGGTGTGAGGTACACTGAAGCTTTCTTT. This gives the protein CASSIGVRYTEAFF. This chain uses TRBV19 with TRBJ1-1; D gene uncertain. V gave up 3 bases and J gave up 3 bases, with 11 bases separating them. The germline CDR1 and CDR2 sequences are LNHDA and SQIVND (reference sequence). This CDR3 is built from 14 residues.